The entry below describes one TCR beta chain. Its antigen is currently not known. Base qualities are not provided; no much larger clone lies one nucleotide away. This entry belongs to a study of blood T cell repertoires in COVID-19 (TCRdb year 2020). About the study as a whole: Collaborator samples came from the United States, Italy and Spain and covered acute and convalescent phases of COVID-19. The prospective study material was composed of cDNA or gDNA derived from T cells, B-cell-depleted T cells, or PBMCs. Subjects who had been exposed to COVID-19, were actively infected with it, or had recovered from it provided the deeply sampled blood TCRbeta repertoires that made up the dataset. The repertoires were released in a freely available public database intended as a resource for research on the immune response to SARS-CoV-2. The samples were drawn from two sources: the first 160 participants of the ongoing ImmuneRACE study, and 1,254 subjects contributed by 6 global collaborators. Nearly every sample came with metadata listing a de-identified subject ID, COVID-19 status, age in years and sex. Where HLA class I and class II types were available, the types were taken from metadata supplied by the sample provider, not from assay-based typing.

Results and caveats for the whole study, not just this receptor: The quantity of clinical and demographic metadata differed by source and by participant and was supplied without curation.

Participants in the prospective study were enrolled through a virtual design, were aged roughly 18 to 90 years, and lived in 24 United States geographic areas. Cohort assignment in the prospective study relied on participant-reported clinical history from a screening survey and a study questionnaire. Recovered participants in ImmuneRACE Cohort 3 were defined as having two consecutive negative NP/OP PCR tests, clearance from a healthcare professional, or resolution of symptoms. Mobile phlebotomists in the prospective study collected whole blood, serum and a nasopharyngeal or oropharyngeal swab from every participant. Participants in the prospective study had the option to provide additional blood draws and questionnaires over a roughly two-month period. Before DNA extraction, blood samples from the prospective study were shipped at room temperature or frozen. TCRbeta CDR3 regions were amplified from genomic DNA using the immunoSEQ Assay, a bias-controlled multiplex PCR. The authors processed their data as follows. The number of nucleated cells in each sample was estimated by amplification of reference gene primers within the assay. To quantify the absolute abundance of each unique TCRbeta CDR3 rearrangement, sequence reads were collapsed and filtered. For each sample, productive Simpson clonality was calculated as the square root of Simpson's diversity index across productive rearrangements. In TCRdb, the immuneACCESS table is reduced to in-frame sequences with V and J assigned. These tables do not hold every clone; where another copy was compared, an unresolved V gene accounts for under half, and the others remain unexplained. V, J and clone size are taken as reported in that table, and D and trimming were inferred from the DNA itself. The sample table shows some 150,000 clones, and 80% to 90% are seen once. The ten largest clonotypes hold about 4.4% of the sample.

The TCR was taken from a man aged 45-60 years who had recovered from COVID-19. The sample taken for sequencing was PBMCs or T cells enriched from blood (not recorded which).

The CDR3 amino acid sequence is: CASSADRGLGYGYTF. The DNA sequence reads TGTGCCAGCAGCGCTGACAGGGGGCTAGGCTATGGCTACACCTTC. Recombination joined TRBV7-6 with TRBJ1-2, and 10 junctional nucleotides match TRBD1. CDR1 SGHVS and CDR2 FNYEAQ are derived from the germline V gene. From the cysteine through the phenylalanine, the CDR3 covers 15 amino acids. Here the CDR3 DNA is all that survives: 45 bases in frame from base 1. Trimming leaves V shorter by 5 bases and J shorter by 4 bases, with the junction holding 7 bases beyond the gene matches.